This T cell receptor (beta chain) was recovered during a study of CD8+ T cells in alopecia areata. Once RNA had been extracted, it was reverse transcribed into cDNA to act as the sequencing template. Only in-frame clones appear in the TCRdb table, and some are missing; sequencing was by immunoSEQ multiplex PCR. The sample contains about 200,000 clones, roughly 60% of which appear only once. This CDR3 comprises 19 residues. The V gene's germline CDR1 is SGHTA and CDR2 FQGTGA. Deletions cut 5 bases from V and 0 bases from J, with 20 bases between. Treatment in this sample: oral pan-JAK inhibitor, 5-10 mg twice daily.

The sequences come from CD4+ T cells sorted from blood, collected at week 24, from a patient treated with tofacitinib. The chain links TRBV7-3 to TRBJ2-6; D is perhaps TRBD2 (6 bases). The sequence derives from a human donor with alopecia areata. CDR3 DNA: TGTGCCAGCAGCCTACGAAGAGGAGGGCCGAGCTCTGGGGCCAACGTCCTGACTTTC. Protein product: CASSLRRGGPSSGANVLTF.